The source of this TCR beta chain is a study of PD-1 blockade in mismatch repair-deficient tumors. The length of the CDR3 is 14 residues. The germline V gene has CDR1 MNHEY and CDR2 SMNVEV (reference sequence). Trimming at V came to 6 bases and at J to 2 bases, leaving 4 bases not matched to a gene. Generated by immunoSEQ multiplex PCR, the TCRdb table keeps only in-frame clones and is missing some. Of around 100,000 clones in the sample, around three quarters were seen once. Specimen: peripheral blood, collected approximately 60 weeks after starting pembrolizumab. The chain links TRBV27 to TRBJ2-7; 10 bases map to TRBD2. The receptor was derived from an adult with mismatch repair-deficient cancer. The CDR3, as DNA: TGTGCCAGCAGAGAAAGCGGGAGGGCCTACGAGCAGTACTTC. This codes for CASRESGRAYEQYF.